A selection of T cell receptor beta chains follows, all from one sample in a study of T cell responses to AZD1222 COVID-19 vaccine. This table comes from immunoSEQ multiplex PCR, and its TCRdb copy is limited to in-frame clones, with some not included. The sample records fewer than 120,000 clones, over 85% being singletons. The material sequenced was peripheral blood, taken 28 days after the second AZD1222 dose. These receptors all stem from an adult who received the AZD1222 COVID-19 vaccine. CDR3s include the opening cysteine and the closing phenylalanine or tryptophan. Fields, in order: D gene, J gene, clone size, V gene, CDR3 DNA, CDR3 protein. The D gene is left open where the match is weak. A row's size may be missing; if present it is once, few, many or a size class.

NA TRBJ2-7 NA TRBV2 TGTGCCAGCTCTTTTCAGGCCTACGAGCAGTACTTC CASSFQAYEQYF
TRBD1 TRBJ1-2 NA TRBV11-1 TGTGCCAGCAGGCCGACAGGGGCCCCTGGCTATGGCTACACCTTC CASRPTGAPGYGYTF
NA TRBJ2-1 NA TRBV2 TGTGCCAGCAGAAACAGGGAGCGGTATTGGCAGTTCTTC CASRNRERYWQFF
NA TRBJ1-6 NA TRBV28 TGTGCCAGCAACCCAGGACGGAATAATTCACCCCTCCACTTT CASNPGRNNSPLHF
NA TRBJ1-5 few TRBV19 TGTGCCAGTAGAAAGGCACAGGGTGGTCAGCCCCAGCATTTT CASRKAQGGQPQHF
NA TRBJ1-4 NA TRBV5-1 TGCGCCAGCAGCTCTTTCCCCCCGGCCGAAAAACTGTTTTTT CASSSFPPAEKLFF
NA TRBJ1-2 few TRBV29-1 TGCAGCGCCAACCTGGGGGGGGTCTCCGGCTACACCTTC CSANLGGVSGYTF
NA TRBJ1-2 NA TRBV3-1/TRBV3-2 TGTGCCAGCAGCCAAGATGCACAGGGAGCCTATGGCTACACCTTC CASSQDAQGAYGYTF
NA TRBJ2-2 NA TRBV7-9 TGTGCCAGCAGCCCCCTCAGGGCTTCGAACACCGGGGAGCTGTTTTTT CASSPLRASNTGELFF
NA TRBJ1-2 NA TRBV5-1 TGCGCCAGCAGCCTTGGAAATTCCTATGGCTACACCTTC CASSLGNSYGYTF
NA TRBJ2-7 NA TRBV27 TGTGCCATTTTCTGGGGCTTAGCGAGGGCGGACGAGCAGTACTTC CAIFWGLARADEQYF
NA TRBJ2-7 NA TRBV6-1 TGTGCCAGCAGTGAAGCGCGGGGCGGGGAATCCTACGAGCAGTACTTC CASSEARGGESYEQYF
NA TRBJ1-3 NA TRBV7-8 TGTGCCAGCAGCTTTACCTCAGCTGGAAACACCATATATTTT CASSFTSAGNTIYF
NA TRBJ1-6 NA TRBV5-4 TGTGCCAGCAGCTCACCCAAAGAGGGGCTTAATTCACCCCTCCACTTT CASSSPKEGLNSPLHF
NA TRBJ2-6 once TRBV29-1 TGCAGCGTCGCGGAGTTGGAAAGCTCTGGGGCCAACGTCCTGACTTTC CSVAELESSGANVLTF
TRBD1 TRBJ2-5 NA TRBV2 TGTGCCAGCAGGCCCACACAGGGGCAGGGAGAGACCCAGTACTTC CASRPTQGQGETQYF
NA TRBJ1-2 NA TRBV29-1 TGCAGCGTTTCTATTGGGGGGGCGCTTGGCTACACCTTC CSVSIGGALGYTF
TRBD2 TRBJ2-1 few TRBV7-3 TGTGCCAGCAGCCGAACAAGGACTAGCGGTTCCTACAATGAGCAGTTCTTC CASSRTRTSGSYNEQFF
NA TRBJ2-7 NA TRBV4-1 TGCGCCAGCAGCCAAAAGAGAGAGCTAACCTACGAGCAGTACTTC CASSQKRELTYEQYF
TRBD1 TRBJ1-5 NA TRBV28 TGTGCCAGCAGCCAGGGGGTTCGGCCCCAGCATTTT CASSQGVRPQHF
NA TRBJ1-2 NA TRBV5-3 TGTGCCAGAAGCCTCAGGGGAGATGGCTACACCTTC CARSLRGDGYTF
TRBD2 TRBJ2-1 NA TRBV5-1 TGCGCCAGCGGGAGGGAATCCTACAATGAGCAGTTCTTC CASGRESYNEQFF
NA TRBJ1-2 once TRBV5-6 TGTGCCAGCAGCCCGGGGGAGTTTCGGGGCAGGCGAATCTATGGCTACACCTTC CASSPGEFRGRRIYGYTF
NA TRBJ1-2 NA TRBV18 TGTGCCAGCTCACCACGGGGGATTGAGGGCTACACCTTC CASSPRGIEGYTF
TRBD1 TRBJ1-3 once TRBV7-3 TGTGCCAGCAGCCTACAGGGGGCTGGGGGAAACACCATATATTTT CASSLQGAGGNTIYF
NA TRBJ2-3 NA TRBV15 TGTGCCACCAGCGGCAGGGTAAACACAGATACGCAGTATTTT CATSGRVNTDTQYF
NA TRBJ2-1 NA TRBV28 TGTGCCAGCAGTTTAATCCTGAATGAGCAGTTCTTC CASSLILNEQFF
TRBD2 TRBJ2-1 NA TRBV9 TGTGCCAGCAGCGTAAGCCCAGCAGCGGGGGGGGAGCAGTTCTTC CASSVSPAAGGEQFF
NA TRBJ2-7 once TRBV27 TGTGCCAGCAGCTTTACAGGGTTCGGCTACGAGCAGTACTTC CASSFTGFGYEQYF
TRBD2 TRBJ2-3 NA TRBV7-3 TGTGCCAGCAGCCGGTCCTTACTAGCGGGGGATACGCAGTATTTT CASSRSLLAGDTQYF
TRBD2 TRBJ2-7 NA TRBV28 TGTGCCAGCAGTTCTGGGACTAGCGGGATCGAGCAGTACTTC CASSSGTSGIEQYF
NA TRBJ2-7 once TRBV20-1 TGCAGTTGTCCCGGGGGGCAGTACTTC CSCPGGQYF
NA TRBJ1-2 NA TRBV6-5 TGTGCCAGCAGTTACGGACGGACCAACTATGGCTACACCTTC CASSYGRTNYGYTF
NA TRBJ1-2 NA TRBV3-1/TRBV3-2 TGTGCCAGCAGCCATGACAGAATCTATGGCTACACCTTC CASSHDRIYGYTF
TRBD1 TRBJ1-5 NA TRBV25-1 TGTGCCGACTCGGACAGGACGGGGCACGATAGCAATCAGCCCCAGCATTTT CADSDRTGHDSNQPQHF
TRBD1 TRBJ1-4 NA TRBV5-1 TGCGCCAGCAGCGAGGTGCCGGGACAGTATAGTGAAAAACTGTTTTTT CASSEVPGQYSEKLFF
TRBD2 TRBJ2-1 NA TRBV5-1 TGCGCCAGCAGCTTGGCCCCGAAGGGAGGTCTAGCGGGGTACGCGCGTAGCTTCGGCAATGAGCAGTTCTTC CASSLAPKGGLAGYARSFGNEQFF
NA TRBJ2-4 NA TRBV6-5 TGTGCCAGCAGTCCAGGCCGGGGAACCAAAAACATTCAGTACTTC CASSPGRGTKNIQYF
NA TRBJ2-5 NA TRBV6-5 TGTGCCAGCAGTTACTCGATCAAGGGGAGAGAGACCCAGTACTTC CASSYSIKGRETQYF
NA TRBJ1-2 NA TRBV5-5 TGTGCCAGCAGCTTGACGCCGGAAGGGAACTATGGCTACACCTTC CASSLTPEGNYGYTF
NA TRBJ1-6 once TRBV19 TGTGCCAGTAGTATCCACGGGGGCCAGTCCTATAATTCACCCCTCCACTTT CASSIHGGQSYNSPLHF
NA TRBJ2-1 NA TRBV5-1 TGCGCCAGCAGCTTGGGTAGTGGCGAGCAGTTCTTC CASSLGSGEQFF
TRBD2 TRBJ2-3 NA TRBV19 TGTGCCAGTAGTATGCGAAGCGGGGGCGGGGCAGATACGCAGTATTTT CASSMRSGGGADTQYF
NA TRBJ2-6 few TRBV5-5 TGTGCCAGCAGCTACGACGCGTACTCTGGGGCCAACGTCCTGACTTTC CASSYDAYSGANVLTF
NA TRBJ2-7 NA TRBV28 TGTGCCAGCAGCGGAAATGACAGCTACGAGCAGTACTTC CASSGNDSYEQYF
TRBD1 TRBJ1-6 NA TRBV4-2 TGTGCCAGCAGCCAAGATTTGAGGGGGCGGTCACCCCTCCACTTT CASSQDLRGRSPLHF
TRBD1 TRBJ2-3 NA TRBV15 TGTGCCACCAGCAGAGAGGGATTAGGGACAGGGGCAGATACGCAGTATTTT CATSREGLGTGADTQYF